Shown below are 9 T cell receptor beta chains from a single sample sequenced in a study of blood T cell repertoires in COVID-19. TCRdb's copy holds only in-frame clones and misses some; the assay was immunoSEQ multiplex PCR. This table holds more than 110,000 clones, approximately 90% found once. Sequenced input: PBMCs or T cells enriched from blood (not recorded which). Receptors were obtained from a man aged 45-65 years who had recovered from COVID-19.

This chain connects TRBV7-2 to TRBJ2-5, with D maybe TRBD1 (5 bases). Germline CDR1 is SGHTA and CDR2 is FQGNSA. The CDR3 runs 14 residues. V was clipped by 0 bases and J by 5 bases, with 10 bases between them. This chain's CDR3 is CASSLAGKGETQYF. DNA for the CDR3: TGTGCCAGCAGCTTAGCGGGCAAGGGGGAGACCCAGTACTTC. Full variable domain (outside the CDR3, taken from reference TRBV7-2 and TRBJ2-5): GAGVSQSPSNKVTEKGKDVELRCDPISGHTALYWYRQSLGQGLEFLIYFQGNSAPDKSGLPSDRFSAERTGGSVSTLTIQRTQQEDSAVYLCASSLAGKGETQYFGPGTRLLVL.

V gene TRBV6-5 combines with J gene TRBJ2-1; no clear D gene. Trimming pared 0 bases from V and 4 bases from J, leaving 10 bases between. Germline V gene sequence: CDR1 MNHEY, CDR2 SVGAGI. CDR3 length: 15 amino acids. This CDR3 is CASSYSTANYNEQFF. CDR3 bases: TGTGCCAGCAGTTACTCCACTGCGAATTACAATGAGCAGTTCTTC.

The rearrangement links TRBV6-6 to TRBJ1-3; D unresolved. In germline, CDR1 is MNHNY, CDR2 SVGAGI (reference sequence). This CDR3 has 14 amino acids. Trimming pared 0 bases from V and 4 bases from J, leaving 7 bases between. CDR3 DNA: TGTGCCAGCAGTTACTCGGCAGCGGGAAACACCATATATTTT. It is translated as CASSYSAAGNTIYF.

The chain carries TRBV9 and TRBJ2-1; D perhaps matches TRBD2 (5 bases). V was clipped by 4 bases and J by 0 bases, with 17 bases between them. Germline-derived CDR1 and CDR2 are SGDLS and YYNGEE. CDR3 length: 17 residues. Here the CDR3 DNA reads TGTGCCAGCAGCTCTACCAAACTAGGAGGCTCCTACAATGAGCAGTTCTTC. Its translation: CASSSTKLGGSYNEQFF.

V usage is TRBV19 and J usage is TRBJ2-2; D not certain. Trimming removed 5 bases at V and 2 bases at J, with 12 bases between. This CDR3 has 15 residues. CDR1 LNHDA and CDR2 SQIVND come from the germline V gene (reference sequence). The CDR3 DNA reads TGTGCCAGTAGTCCCTTGGCCAGTAACACCGGGGAGCTGTTTTTT. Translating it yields CASSPLASNTGELFF.

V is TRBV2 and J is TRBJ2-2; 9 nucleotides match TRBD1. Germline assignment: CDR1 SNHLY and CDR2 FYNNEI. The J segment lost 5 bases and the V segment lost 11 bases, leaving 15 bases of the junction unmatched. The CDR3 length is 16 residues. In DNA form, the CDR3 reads TGTGCCGGGAGAACAGGGGGCATATCGAGAACCGGGGAGCTGTTTTTT. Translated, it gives CAGRTGGISRTGELFF.

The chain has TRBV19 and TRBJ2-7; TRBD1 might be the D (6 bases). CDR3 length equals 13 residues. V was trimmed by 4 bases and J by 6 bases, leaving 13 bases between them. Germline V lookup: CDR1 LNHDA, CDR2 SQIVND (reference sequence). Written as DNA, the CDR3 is TGTGCCAGTAGTACCGGGACAATCAGCGAGCAGTACTTC. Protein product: CASSTGTISEQYF.

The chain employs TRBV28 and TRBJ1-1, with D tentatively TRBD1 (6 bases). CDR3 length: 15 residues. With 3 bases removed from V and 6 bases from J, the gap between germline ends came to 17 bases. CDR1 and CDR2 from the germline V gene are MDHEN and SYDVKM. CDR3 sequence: CASSFLEGGSAEAFF. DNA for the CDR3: TGTGCCAGCAGTTTCCTTGAAGGGGGATCTGCTGAAGCTTTCTTT.

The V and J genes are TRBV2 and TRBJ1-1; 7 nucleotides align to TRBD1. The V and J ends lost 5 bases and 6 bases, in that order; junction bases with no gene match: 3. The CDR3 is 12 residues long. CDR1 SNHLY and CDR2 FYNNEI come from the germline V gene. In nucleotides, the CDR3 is TGTGCCAGCAGTAACAGGGGCGCTGAAGCTTTCTTT. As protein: CASSNRGAEAFF.